This T cell receptor beta chain is drawn from a study of cytomegalovirus exposure and HLA in healthy donors. The V segment lost 6 bases and the J segment 4 bases; nucleotides outside the gene matches: 5. The CDR3 is 13 amino acids. Germline V CDR1 and CDR2: SNHLY, FYNNEI. The PCR was carried out with 60 Vbeta primers and 13 Jbeta primers. Repertoires were generated with immunoSEQ multiplex PCR, while TCRdb's copy carries only in-frame clones and drops some. The table has 55,000 to 80,000 clones, about 69% seen once. To note about this clone: Its antigen is currently unknown.

General study results and limits: Judged likely to be a sequencing artifact was a cluster of highly shared sequence variants.

This sequence was found in a woman in her thirties in good health and CMV-seronegative. This sequence joins TRBV2 and TRBJ1-2; 7 bases agree with TRBD1. Material for sequencing was PBMCs. CDR3 nucleotide sequence: TGTGCCAGCAGCGAGGGGGCAGTCTATGGCTACACCTTC. Encoded protein: CASSEGAVYGYTF.